The rows below give T cell receptor beta chains drawn from one sample of a study of control samples from healthy donors and cancer patients. The table came from immunoSEQ multiplex PCR; TCRdb's copy has only in-frame clones and leaves some out. This table holds about 100,000 clones, about 85% found once. Sequences were obtained from blood. Receptors were obtained from a man aged 30 to 45 in good health. Each CDR3 is given with its conserved first and last residue. A D gene is named only where the DNA matches it firmly. Size is omitted from some rows. Given values are once, few, many or a class for expanded clones.

D: .; size: .; V: TRBV7-2; J: TRBJ1-6; CDR3: CASSLGGGGGLNSPLHF; DNA: TGTGCCAGCAGCTTAGGGGGAGGGGGAGGGTTAAATTCACCCCTCCACTTT
D: .; size: .; V: TRBV5-1; J: TRBJ1-6; CDR3: CASSLMPVSSYNSPLHF; DNA: TGCGCCAGCAGCTTGATGCCAGTAAGCTCCTATAATTCACCCCTCCACTTT
D: .; size: .; V: TRBV11-1; J: TRBJ1-4; CDR3: CASSLSRYATNEKLFF; DNA: TGTGCCAGCAGCTTAAGCAGATACGCAACTAATGAAAAACTGTTTTTT
D: TRBD2; size: .; V: TRBV30; J: TRBJ2-3; CDR3: CAWSVAGGPGTQYF; DNA: TGTGCCTGGAGTGTAGCGGGGGGGCCCGGTACGCAGTATTTT
D: .; size: .; V: TRBV25-1; J: TRBJ1-1; CDR3: CASRGYGDTEAFF; DNA: TGTGCCAGCAGAGGATATGGGGACACTGAAGCTTTCTTT
D: .; size: .; V: TRBV27; J: TRBJ1-6; CDR3: CASSLGVGTVSPLHF; DNA: TGTGCCAGCAGTTTAGGAGTCGGTACGGTTTCACCCCTCCACTTT
D: .; size: .; V: TRBV2; J: TRBJ1-3; CDR3: CASSSGTSRGNTIYF; DNA: TGTGCCAGCAGTTCCGGGACCTCCAGGGGAAACACCATATATTTT
D: .; size: .; V: TRBV5-1; J: TRBJ2-3; CDR3: CASSPDRRGTDTQYF; DNA: TGCGCCAGCAGCCCGGATCGACGGGGCACAGATACGCAGTATTTT
D: .; size: .; V: TRBV5-4; J: TRBJ2-1; CDR3: CASSHPSGPTEQFF; DNA: TGTGCCAGCAGCCATCCTTCAGGCCCAACTGAGCAGTTCTTC
D: TRBD1; size: .; V: TRBV5-1; J: TRBJ2-7; CDR3: CASSAPGQAYEQYF; DNA: TGCGCCAGCAGCGCCCCGGGACAGGCTTACGAGCAGTACTTC
D: .; size: .; V: TRBV5-5; J: TRBJ1-1; CDR3: CASSSGLREAFF; DNA: TGTGCCAGCAGCTCCGGGCTAAGAGAAGCTTTCTTT
D: TRBD2; size: .; V: TRBV12-5; J: TRBJ2-2; CDR3: CASGFSLAGNTGELFF; DNA: TGTGCTAGTGGTTTTTCCCTAGCGGGGAACACCGGGGAGCTGTTTTTT
D: .; size: .; V: TRBV6-6; J: TRBJ1-1; CDR3: CASRRGLNTEAFF; DNA: TGTGCCAGCAGGCGGGGGTTGAACACTGAAGCTTTCTTT
D: .; size: .; V: TRBV6-6; J: TRBJ2-3; CDR3: CASSRQGPSSTDTQYF; DNA: TGTGCCAGCAGTCGACAAGGACCCTCTAGCACAGATACGCAGTATTTT
D: .; size: .; V: TRBV5-1; J: TRBJ1-2; CDR3: CASSPGTEYGYTF; DNA: TGCGCCAGCAGCCCGGGGACGGAATATGGCTACACCTTC
D: TRBD1; size: .; V: TRBV15; J: TRBJ1-6; CDR3: CATSKTGGPSSPLHF; DNA: TGTGCCACCAGCAAAACAGGGGGCCCGTCGTCACCCCTCCACTTT
D: TRBD1; size: .; V: TRBV4-1; J: TRBJ1-4; CDR3: CASSPGQGREKLFF; DNA: TGCGCCAGCAGCCCAGGACAGGGCCGCGAAAAACTGTTTTTT
D: .; size: few; V: TRBV9; J: TRBJ2-7; CDR3: CASSVGKGGHEQYF; DNA: TGTGCCAGCAGCGTAGGAAAGGGAGGACACGAGCAGTACTTC
D: TRBD2; size: .; V: TRBV2; J: TRBJ2-2; CDR3: CASRWTSGGAKGAGELFF; DNA: TGTGCCAGCAGGTGGACTAGCGGGGGGGCCAAAGGGGCCGGGGAGCTGTTTTTT
D: .; size: .; V: TRBV30; J: TRBJ2-3; CDR3: CAWSVHTGGSDTQYF; DNA: TGTGCCTGGAGTGTTCATACCGGGGGCTCAGATACGCAGTATTTT
D: TRBD1; size: .; V: TRBV18; J: TRBJ1-1; CDR3: CASSKDRGDTEAFF; DNA: TGTGCCAGCTCAAAGGACAGGGGTGACACTGAAGCTTTCTTT
D: TRBD1; size: few; V: TRBV2; J: TRBJ1-6; CDR3: CASRADLPGTGTSSYNSPLHF; DNA: TGTGCCAGCAGGGCAGACTTACCCGGGACAGGGACTTCCTCCTATAATTCACCCCTCCACTTT
D: .; size: .; V: TRBV18; J: TRBJ1-5; CDR3: CASSLSSNQPQHF; DNA: TGTGCCAGCTCACTCAGTAGCAATCAGCCCCAGCATTTT
D: TRBD1; size: .; V: TRBV6-5; J: TRBJ1-1; CDR3: CASSQGQGVFEAFF; DNA: TGTGCCAGCAGTCAGGGACAGGGAGTTTTTGAAGCTTTCTTT
D: TRBD2; size: .; V: TRBV9; J: TRBJ2-5; CDR3: CASSVQAGGLETQYF; DNA: TGTGCCAGCAGCGTCCAAGCGGGGGGGCTGGAGACCCAGTACTTC
D: TRBD1; size: medium-sized; V: TRBV29-1; J: TRBJ1-4; CDR3: CSVGQGEEKLFF; DNA: TGCAGCGTTGGACAGGGGGAAGAAAAACTGTTTTTT
D: .; size: few; V: TRBV7-3; J: TRBJ2-3; CDR3: CASSSGVGQYF; DNA: TGTGCCAGCAGCTCCGGGGTCGGGCAGTATTTT
D: .; size: .; V: TRBV25-1; J: TRBJ2-7; CDR3: CASRAQGPYEQYF; DNA: TGTGCCAGCAGGGCTCAGGGGCCCTACGAGCAGTACTTC
D: .; size: .; V: TRBV5-1; J: TRBJ2-2; CDR3: CASSLEPAYTGELFF; DNA: TGCGCCAGCAGCTTGGAACCAGCTTACACCGGGGAGCTGTTTTTT